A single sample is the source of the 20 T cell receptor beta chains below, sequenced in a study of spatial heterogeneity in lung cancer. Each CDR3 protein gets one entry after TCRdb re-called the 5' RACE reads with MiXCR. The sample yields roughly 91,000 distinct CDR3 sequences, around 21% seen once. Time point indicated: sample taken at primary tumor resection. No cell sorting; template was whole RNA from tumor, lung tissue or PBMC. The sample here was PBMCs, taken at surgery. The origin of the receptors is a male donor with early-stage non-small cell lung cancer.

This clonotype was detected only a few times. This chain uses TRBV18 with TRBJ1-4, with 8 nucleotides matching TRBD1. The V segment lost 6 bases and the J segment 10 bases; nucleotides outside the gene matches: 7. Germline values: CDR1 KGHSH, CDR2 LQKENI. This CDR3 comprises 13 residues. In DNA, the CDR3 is TGTGCCAGCTCCCCGACAGGGGACGGAAAACTGTTTTTT. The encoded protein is CASSPTGDGKLFF.

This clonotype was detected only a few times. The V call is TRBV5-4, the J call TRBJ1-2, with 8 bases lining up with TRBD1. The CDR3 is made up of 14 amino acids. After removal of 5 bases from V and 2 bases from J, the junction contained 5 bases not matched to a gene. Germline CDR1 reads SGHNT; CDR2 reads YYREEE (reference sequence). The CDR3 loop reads CASREDRGNYGYTF. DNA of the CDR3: TGTGCCAGCAGGGAAGACAGGGGAAACTATGGCTACACCTTC.

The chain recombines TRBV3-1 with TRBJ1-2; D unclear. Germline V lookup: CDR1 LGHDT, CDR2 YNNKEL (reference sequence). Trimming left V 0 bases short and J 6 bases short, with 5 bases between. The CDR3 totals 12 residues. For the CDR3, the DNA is TGTGCCAGCAGCCAAGATTCAGATGGCTACACCTTC. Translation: CASSQDSDGYTF.

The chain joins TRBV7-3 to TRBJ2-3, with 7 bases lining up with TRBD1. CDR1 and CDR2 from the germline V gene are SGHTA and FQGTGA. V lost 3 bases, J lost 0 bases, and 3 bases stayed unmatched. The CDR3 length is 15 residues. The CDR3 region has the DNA TGTGCCAGCAGCTTCCGGGACAGTAGCACAGATACGCAGTATTTT. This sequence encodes CASSFRDSSTDTQYF.

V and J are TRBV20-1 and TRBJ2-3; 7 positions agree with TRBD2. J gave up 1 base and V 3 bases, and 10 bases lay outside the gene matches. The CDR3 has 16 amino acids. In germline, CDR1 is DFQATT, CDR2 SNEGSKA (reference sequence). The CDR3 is CSASGDSGSRTDTQYF. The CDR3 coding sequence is TGCAGTGCTAGCGGAGATAGCGGGTCTCGCACAGATACGCAGTATTTT.

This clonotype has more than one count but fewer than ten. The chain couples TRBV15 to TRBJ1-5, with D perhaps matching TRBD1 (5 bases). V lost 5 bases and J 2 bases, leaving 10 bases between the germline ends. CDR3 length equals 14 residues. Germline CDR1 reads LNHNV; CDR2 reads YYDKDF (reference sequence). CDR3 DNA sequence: TGTGCCACCAGCCTTTGGGGCGGCAATCAGCCCCAGCATTTT. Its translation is CATSLWGGNQPQHF.

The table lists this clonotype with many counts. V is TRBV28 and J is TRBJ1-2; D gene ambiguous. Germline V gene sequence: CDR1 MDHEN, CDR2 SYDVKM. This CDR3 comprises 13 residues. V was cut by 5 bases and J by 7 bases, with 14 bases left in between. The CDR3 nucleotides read TGTGCCAGCAGTCCCCTTGGGAGGGCTGGCTACACCTTC. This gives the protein CASSPLGRAGYTF.

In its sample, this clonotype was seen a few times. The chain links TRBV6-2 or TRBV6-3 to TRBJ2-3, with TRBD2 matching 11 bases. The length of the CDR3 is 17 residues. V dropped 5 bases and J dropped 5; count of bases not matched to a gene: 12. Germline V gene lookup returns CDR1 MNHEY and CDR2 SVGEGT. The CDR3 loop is CASSQGSLAGGGDTQYF. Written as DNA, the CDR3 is TGTGCCAGCAGTCAAGGATCTCTAGCGGGGGGTGGAGATACGCAGTATTTT.

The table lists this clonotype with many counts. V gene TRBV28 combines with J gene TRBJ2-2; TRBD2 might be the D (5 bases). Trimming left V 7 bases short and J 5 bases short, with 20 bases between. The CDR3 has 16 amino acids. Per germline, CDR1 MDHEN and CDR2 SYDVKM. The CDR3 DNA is TGTGCCAGCATCCTATCCGGGTCCTCGGGAACCGGGGAGCTGTTTTTT. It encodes CASILSGSSGTGELFF.

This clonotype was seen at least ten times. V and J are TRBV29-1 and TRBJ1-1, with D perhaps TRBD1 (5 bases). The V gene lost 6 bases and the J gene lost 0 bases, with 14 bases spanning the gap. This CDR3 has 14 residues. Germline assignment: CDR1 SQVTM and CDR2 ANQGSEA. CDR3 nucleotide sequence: TGCAGCGTAGGTCCTAGGGGAGTGAACACTGAAGCTTTCTTT. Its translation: CSVGPRGVNTEAFF.

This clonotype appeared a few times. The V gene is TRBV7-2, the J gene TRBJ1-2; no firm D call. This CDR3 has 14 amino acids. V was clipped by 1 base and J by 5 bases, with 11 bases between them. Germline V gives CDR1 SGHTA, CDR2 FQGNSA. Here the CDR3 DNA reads TGTGCCAGCAGCTTAGGAGGGATTTATTATGGCTACACCTTC. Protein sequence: CASSLGGIYYGYTF.

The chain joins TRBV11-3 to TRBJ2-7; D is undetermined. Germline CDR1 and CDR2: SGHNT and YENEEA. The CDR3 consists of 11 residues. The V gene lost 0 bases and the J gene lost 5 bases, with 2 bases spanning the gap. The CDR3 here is CASSLENEQYF. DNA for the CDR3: TGTGCCAGCAGCTTAGAGAACGAGCAGTACTTC.

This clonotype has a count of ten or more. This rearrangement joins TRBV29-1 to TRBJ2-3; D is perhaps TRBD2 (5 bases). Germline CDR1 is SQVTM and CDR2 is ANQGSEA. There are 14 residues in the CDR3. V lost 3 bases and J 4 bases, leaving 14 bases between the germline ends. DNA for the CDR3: TGCAGCGTTGAGAGAGGTGGAGGCTCAGATACGCAGTATTTT. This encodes CSVERGGGSDTQYF.

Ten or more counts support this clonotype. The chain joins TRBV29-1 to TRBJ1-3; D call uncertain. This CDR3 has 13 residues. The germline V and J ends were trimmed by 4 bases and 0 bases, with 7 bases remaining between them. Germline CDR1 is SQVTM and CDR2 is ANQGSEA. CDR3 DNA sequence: TGCAGCGTTGGGACGGACTCTGGAAACACCATATATTTT. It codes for CSVGTDSGNTIYF.

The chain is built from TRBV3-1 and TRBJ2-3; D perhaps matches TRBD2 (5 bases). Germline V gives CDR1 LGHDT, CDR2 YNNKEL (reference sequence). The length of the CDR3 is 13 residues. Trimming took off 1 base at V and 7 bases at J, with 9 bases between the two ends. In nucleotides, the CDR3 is TGTGCCAGCAGCCAAGGGACTGACCATACGCAGTATTTT. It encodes CASSQGTDHTQYF.

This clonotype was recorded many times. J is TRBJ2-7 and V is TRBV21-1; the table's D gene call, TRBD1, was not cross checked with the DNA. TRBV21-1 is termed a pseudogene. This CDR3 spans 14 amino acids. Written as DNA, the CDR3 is TGTGCCAGCAGCAAAGGGGGACACTCCTACGAGCAGTACTTC. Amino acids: CASSKGGHSYEQYF.

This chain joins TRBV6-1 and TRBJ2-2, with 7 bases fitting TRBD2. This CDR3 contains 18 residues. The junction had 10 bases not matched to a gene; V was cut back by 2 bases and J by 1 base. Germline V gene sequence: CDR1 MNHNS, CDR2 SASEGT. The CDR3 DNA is TGTGCCAGCAGTGAATTTGGCGGGAGTACCGTGAACACCGGGGAGCTGTTTTTT. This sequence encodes CASSEFGGSTVNTGELFF.

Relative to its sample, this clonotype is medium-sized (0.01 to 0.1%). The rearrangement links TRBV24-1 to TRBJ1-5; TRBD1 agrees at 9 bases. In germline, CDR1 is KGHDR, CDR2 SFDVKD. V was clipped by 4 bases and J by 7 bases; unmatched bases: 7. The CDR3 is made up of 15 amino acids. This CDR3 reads CATSDGQGPSQPQHF. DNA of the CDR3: TGTGCCACCAGTGACGGACAGGGGCCGAGCCAGCCCCAGCATTTT.

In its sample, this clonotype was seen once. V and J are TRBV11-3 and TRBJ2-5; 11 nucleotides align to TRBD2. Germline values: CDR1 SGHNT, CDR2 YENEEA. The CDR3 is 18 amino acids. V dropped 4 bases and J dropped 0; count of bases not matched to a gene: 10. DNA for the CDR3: TGTGCCAGCAGCTCTACTAGCGGGGGCGTCTTAAACCAAGAGACCCAGTACTTC. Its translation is CASSSTSGGVLNQETQYF. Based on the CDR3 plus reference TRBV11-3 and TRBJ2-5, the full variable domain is EAGVVQSPRYKIIEKKQPVAFWCNPISGHNTLYWYLQNLGQGPELLIRYENEEAVDDSQLPKDRFSAERLKGVDSTLKIQPAELGDSAVYLCASSSTSGGVLNQETQYFGPGTRLLVL.

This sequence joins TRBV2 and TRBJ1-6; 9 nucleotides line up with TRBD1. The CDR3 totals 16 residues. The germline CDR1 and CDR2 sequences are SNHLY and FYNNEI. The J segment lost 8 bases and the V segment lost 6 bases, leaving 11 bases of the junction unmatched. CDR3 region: CASRQQDRGLHSPLHF. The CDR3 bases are TGTGCCAGCAGACAACAGGACAGGGGTCTCCATTCACCCCTCCACTTT.